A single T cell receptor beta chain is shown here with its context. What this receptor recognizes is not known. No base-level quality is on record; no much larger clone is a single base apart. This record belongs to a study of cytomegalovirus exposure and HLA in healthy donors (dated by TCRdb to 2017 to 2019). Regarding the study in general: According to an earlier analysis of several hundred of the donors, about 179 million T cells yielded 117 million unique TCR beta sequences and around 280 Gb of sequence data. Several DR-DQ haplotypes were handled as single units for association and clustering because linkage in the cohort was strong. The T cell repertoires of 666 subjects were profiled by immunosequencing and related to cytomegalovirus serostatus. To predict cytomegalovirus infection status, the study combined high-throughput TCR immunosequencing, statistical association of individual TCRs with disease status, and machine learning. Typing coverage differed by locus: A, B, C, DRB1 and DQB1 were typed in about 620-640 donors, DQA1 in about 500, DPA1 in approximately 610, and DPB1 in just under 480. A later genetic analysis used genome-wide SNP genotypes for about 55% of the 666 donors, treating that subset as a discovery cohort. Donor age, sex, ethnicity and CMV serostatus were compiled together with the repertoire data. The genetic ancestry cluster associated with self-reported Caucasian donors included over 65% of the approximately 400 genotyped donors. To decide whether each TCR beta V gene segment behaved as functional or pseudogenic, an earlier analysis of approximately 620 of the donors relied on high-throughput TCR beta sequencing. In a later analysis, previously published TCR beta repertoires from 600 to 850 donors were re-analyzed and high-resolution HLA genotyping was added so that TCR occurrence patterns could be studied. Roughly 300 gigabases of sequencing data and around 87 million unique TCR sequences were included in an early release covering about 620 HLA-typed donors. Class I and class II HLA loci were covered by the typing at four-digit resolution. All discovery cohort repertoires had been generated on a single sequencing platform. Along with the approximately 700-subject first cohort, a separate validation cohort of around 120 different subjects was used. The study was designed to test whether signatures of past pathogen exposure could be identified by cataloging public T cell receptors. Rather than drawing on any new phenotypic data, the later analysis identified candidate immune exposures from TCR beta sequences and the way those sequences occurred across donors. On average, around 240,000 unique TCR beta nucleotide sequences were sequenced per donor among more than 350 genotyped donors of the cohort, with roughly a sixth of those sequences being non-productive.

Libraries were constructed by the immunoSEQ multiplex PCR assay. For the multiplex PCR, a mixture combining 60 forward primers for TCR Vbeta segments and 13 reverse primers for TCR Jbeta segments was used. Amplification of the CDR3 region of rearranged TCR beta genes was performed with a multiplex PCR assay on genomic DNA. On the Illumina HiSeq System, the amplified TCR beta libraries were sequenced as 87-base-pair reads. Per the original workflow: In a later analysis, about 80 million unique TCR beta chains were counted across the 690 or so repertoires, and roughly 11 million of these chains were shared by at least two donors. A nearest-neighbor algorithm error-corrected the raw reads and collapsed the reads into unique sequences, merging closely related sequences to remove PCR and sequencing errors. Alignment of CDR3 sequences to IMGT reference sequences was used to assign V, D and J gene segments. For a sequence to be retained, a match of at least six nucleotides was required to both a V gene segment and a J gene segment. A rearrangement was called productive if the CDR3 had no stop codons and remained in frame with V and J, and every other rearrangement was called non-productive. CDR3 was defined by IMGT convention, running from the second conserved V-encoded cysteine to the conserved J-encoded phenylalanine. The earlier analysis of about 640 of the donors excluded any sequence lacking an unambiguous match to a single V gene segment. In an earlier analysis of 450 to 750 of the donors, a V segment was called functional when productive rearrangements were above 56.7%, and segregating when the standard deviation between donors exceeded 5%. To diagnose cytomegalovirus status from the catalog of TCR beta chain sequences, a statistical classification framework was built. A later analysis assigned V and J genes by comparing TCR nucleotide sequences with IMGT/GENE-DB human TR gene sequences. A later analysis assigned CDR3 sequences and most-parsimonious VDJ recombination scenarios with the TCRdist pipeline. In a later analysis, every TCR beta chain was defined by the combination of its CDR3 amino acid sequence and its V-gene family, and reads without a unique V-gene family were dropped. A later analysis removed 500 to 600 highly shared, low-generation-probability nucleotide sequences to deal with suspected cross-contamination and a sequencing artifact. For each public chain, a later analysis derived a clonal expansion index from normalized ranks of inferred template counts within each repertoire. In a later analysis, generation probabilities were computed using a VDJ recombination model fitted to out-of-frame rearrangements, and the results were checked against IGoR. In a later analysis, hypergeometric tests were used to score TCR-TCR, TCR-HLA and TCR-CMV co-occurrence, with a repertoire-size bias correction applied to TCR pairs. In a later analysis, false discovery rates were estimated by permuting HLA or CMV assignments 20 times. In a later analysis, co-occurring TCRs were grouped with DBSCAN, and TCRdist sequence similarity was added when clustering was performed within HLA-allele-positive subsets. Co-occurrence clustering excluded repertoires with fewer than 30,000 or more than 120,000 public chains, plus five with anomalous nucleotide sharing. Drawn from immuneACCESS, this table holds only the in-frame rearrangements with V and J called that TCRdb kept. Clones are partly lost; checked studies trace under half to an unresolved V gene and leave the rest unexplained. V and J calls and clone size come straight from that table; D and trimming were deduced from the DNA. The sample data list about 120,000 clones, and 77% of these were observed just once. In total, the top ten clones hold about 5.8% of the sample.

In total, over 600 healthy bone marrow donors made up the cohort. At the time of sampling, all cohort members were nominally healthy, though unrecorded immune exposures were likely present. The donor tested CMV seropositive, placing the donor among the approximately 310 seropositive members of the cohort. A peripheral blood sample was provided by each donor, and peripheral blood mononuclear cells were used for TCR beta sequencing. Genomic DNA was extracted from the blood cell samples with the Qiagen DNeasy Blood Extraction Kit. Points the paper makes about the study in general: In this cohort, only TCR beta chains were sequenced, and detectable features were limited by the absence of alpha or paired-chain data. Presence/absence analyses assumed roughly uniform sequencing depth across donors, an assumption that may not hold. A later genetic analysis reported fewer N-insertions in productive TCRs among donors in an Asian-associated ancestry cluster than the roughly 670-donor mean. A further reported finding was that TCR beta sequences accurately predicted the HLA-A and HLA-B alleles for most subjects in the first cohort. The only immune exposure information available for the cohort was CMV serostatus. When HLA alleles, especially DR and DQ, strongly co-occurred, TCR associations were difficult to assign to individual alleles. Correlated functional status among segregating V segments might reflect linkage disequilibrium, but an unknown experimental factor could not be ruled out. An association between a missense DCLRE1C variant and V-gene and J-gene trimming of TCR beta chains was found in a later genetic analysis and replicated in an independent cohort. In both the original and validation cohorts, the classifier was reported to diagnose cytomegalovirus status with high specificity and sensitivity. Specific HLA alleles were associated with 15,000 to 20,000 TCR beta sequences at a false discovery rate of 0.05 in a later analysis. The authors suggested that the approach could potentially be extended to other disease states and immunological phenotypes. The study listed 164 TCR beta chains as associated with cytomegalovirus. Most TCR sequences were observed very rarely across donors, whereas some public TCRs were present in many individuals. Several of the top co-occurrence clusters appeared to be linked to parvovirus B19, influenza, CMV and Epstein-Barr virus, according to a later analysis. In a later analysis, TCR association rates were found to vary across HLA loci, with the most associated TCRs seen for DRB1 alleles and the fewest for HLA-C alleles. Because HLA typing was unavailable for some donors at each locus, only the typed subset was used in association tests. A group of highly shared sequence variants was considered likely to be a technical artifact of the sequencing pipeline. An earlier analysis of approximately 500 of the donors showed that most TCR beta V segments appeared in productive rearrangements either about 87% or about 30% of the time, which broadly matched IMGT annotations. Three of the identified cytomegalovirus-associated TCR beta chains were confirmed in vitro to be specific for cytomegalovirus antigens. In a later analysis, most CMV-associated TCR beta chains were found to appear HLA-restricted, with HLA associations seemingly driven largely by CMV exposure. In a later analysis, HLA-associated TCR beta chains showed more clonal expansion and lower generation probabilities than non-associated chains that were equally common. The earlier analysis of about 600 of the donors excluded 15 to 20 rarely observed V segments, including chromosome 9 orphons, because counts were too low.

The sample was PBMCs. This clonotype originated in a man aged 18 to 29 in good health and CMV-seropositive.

CDR3 reads: CASSERRELNTEAFF. In nucleotide form, the sequence is TGCGCCAGCAGTGAAAGGAGGGAACTGAACACTGAAGCTTTCTTT. This chain is built from TRBV10-1 and TRBJ1-1; the D gene assignment is ambiguous. V loses 3 bases, J loses 0 bases, and the germline ends lie 11 bases apart. CDR1 WNHNN and CDR2 SYGVQD are derived from the germline V gene (reference sequence). Including cysteine and phenylalanine, the CDR3 has 15 amino acids. Just CDR3 DNA is preserved here, 45 bases in frame from base 1.